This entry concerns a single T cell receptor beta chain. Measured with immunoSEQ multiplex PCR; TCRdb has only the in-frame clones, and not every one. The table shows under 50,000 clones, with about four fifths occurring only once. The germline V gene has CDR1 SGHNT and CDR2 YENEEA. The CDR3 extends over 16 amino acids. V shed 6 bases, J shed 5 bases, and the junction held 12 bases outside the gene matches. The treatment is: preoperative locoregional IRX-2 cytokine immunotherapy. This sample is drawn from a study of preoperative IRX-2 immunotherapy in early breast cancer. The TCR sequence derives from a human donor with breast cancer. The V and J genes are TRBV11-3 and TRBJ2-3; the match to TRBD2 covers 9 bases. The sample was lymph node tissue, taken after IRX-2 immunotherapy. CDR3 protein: CASSPPGGGVRDTQYF. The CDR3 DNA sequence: TGTGCCAGCAGTCCCCCGGGCGGGGGGGTCCGAGATACGCAGTATTTT.